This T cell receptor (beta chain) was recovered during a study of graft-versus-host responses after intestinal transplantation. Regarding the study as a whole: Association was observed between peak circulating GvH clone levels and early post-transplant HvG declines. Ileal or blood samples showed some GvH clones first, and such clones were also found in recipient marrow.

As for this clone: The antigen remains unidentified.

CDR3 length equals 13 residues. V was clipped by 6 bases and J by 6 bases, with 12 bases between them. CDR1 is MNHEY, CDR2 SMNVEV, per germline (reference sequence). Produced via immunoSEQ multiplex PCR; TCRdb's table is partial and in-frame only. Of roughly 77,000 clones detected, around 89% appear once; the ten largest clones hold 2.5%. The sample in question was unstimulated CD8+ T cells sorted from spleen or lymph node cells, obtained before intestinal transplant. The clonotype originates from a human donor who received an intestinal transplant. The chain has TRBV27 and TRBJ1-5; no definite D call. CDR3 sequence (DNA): TGTGCCAGCAGCCACCTGATCGGTCAGCCCCAGCATTTT. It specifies CASSHLIGQPQHF.